Shown below are 15 T cell receptor beta chains from a single sample sequenced in a study of blood T cell repertoires in COVID-19. Using immunoSEQ multiplex PCR, the repertoire was profiled, and TCRdb retains in-frame clones only, with some absent. The profile shows 70,000 or so clones, more than 85% of them singletons. Material: peripheral blood. These receptors were taken from a man in his sixties with acute or convalescent COVID-19.

The chain carries TRBV28 and TRBJ2-3, with 12 bases that match TRBD2. The V gene end was trimmed by 5 bases and the J gene end by 1 base; junction bases not matched to a gene: 4. The germline V gene has CDR1 MDHEN and CDR2 SYDVKM. CDR3 length: 16 residues. As DNA, the CDR3 is TGTGCCAGCAGTCCCCCTAGCGGGGGGGGCACAGATACGCAGTATTTT. Protein sequence: CASSPPSGGGTDTQYF.

The count of this clone is one. The chain combines TRBV6-5 with TRBJ1-3; D is undetermined. The CDR3 covers 13 residues. The V and J ends lost 10 bases and 0 bases respectively, with 10 bases between them. Germline assignment: CDR1 MNHEY and CDR2 SVGAGI. CDR3 bases: TGTGCCACCATCCTCAGCTCTGGAAACACCATATATTTT. The encoded protein is CATILSSGNTIYF.

This clone is a singleton in its sample. The CDR3 loop reads CASSAGPYEQYF. The DNA of the CDR3 is TGTGCCAGCAGTGCTGGGCCTTACGAGCAGTACTTC. V gene TRBV2 combines with J gene TRBJ2-7; D call uncertain. The CDR3 sequence is 12 residues long. The germline CDR1 and CDR2 sequences are SNHLY and FYNNEI. With 4 bases removed from V and 4 bases from J, the gap between germline ends came to 8 bases. The whole variable domain, filled in from reference TRBV2 and TRBJ2-7, reads EPEVTQTPSHQVTQMGQEVILRCVPISNHLYFYWYRQILGQKVEFLVSFYNNEISEKSEIFDDQFSVERPDGSNFTLKIRSTKLEDSAMYFCASSAGPYEQYFGPGTRLTVT.

In DNA, the CDR3 is TGTGCCAGCAGTTATGCGGCGGGCACCTACGAGCAGTACTTC. It codes for CASSYAAGTYEQYF. This chain uses TRBV6-5 with TRBJ2-7; D perhaps matches TRBD2 (5 bases). The CDR3 is 14 residues long. Deletions cut 3 bases from V and 2 bases from J, with 11 bases between. Germline V lookup: CDR1 MNHEY, CDR2 SVGAGI.

The V call is TRBV19, the J call TRBJ1-5, with D possibly matching TRBD1 (5 bases). The CDR3 totals 13 residues. V was trimmed by 5 bases and J by 5 bases, leaving 10 bases between them. Germline V gene sequence: CDR1 LNHDA, CDR2 SQIVND (reference sequence). The CDR3 nucleotides read TGTGCCAGTAGTTTGGACAAGTATCAGCCCCAGCATTTT. The encoded protein is CASSLDKYQPQHF.

This sequence joins TRBV19 and TRBJ2-1, with TRBD2 matching over 7 bases. J gave up 3 bases and V 3 bases, and 8 bases lay outside the gene matches. Germline CDR1 reads LNHDA; CDR2 reads SQIVND (reference sequence). The CDR3 runs 16 residues. CDR3 protein: CASSIGTGTIYNEQFF. In DNA, the CDR3 is TGTGCCAGTAGTATTGGGACGGGGACTATCTACAATGAGCAGTTCTTC.

This chain joins TRBV5-6 and TRBJ2-3; D call uncertain. The CDR3 is 13 amino acids. Trimming took off 0 bases at V and 7 bases at J, with 9 bases between the two ends. Germline V lookup: CDR1 SGHDT, CDR2 YYEEEE. The CDR3 loop reads CASSLDSLYTQYF. CDR3 bases: TGTGCCAGCAGCTTGGACTCCCTTTATACGCAGTATTTT.

This clone was observed a single time. The chain carries TRBV27 and TRBJ1-2; TRBD1 might be the D (5 bases). Germline V gene sequence: CDR1 MNHEY, CDR2 SMNVEV (reference sequence). The CDR3 consists of 17 residues. Trimming left V 4 bases short and J 0 bases short, with 18 bases between. The DNA of the CDR3 is TGTGCCAGCAGTTCTCGACAGTCCACATTTACTAACTATGGCTACACCTTC. This translates into CASSSRQSTFTNYGYTF.

The J gene is TRBJ1-4, the V gene TRBV10-2, with a tentative D call TRBD1 (6 bases). The germline V gene encodes CDR1 WSHSY and CDR2 SAAADI. V was pared by 6 bases and J by 8 bases, with 19 bases between. The CDR3 totals 15 residues. The CDR3 sequence is CASRGGRSPVEKLFF. The CDR3 DNA reads as TGCGCCAGCAGAGGGGGACGGTCCCCGGTGGAAAAACTGTTTTTT.

This chain links TRBV27 with TRBJ1-1; TRBD1 is a possible D gene (6 bases). The CDR3 totals 17 residues. Germline CDR1 MNHEY, CDR2 SMNVEV (reference sequence). Deletions cut 4 bases from V and 1 base from J, with 19 bases between. CDR3 nucleotide sequence: TGTGCCAGCAGTTCCGCCCGACAGGTTGCTAGGAACACTGAAGCTTTCTTT. The encoded protein is CASSSARQVARNTEAFF.

The rearrangement joins TRBV7-3 to TRBJ2-2, with D maybe TRBD2 (7 bases). The V gene's germline CDR1 is SGHTA and CDR2 FQGTGA. The length of the CDR3 is 13 residues. V was cut by 6 bases and J by 4 bases, with 9 bases left in between. The CDR3: CASRGGATGELFF. The CDR3 DNA sequence: TGTGCCAGCAGAGGGGGGGCCACCGGGGAGCTGTTTTTT.

The rearrangement uses TRBV7-8 and TRBJ1-2; possibly TRBD1 for D (6 bases). V lost 0 bases to trimming and J lost 2 bases, with 16 bases between them. CDR3 length: 17 amino acids. The germline V gene has CDR1 SGHVS and CDR2 FQNEAQ. The CDR3 coding sequence is TGTGCCAGCAGCTTAGCAGAGGTCCCGGGACAAAACTATGGCTACACCTTC. Translated: CASSLAEVPGQNYGYTF.

The chain carries TRBV9 and TRBJ1-3; unclear D gene. The CDR3 runs 14 residues. Germline V gene lookup returns CDR1 SGDLS and CDR2 YYNGEE. V lost 3 bases and J lost 0, with 7 bases in between. The CDR3 region is CASSGHISGNTIYF. In nucleotides, the CDR3 is TGTGCCAGCAGCGGACACATCTCTGGAAACACCATATATTTT.

This chain connects TRBV6-2 or TRBV6-3 to TRBJ1-5; D is perhaps TRBD1 (5 bases). Trimming stripped 3 bases from V and 2 bases from J, with 11 bases between. This CDR3 region has 15 residues. Germline V lookup: CDR1 MNHEY, CDR2 SVGEGT. The CDR3 DNA follows: TGTGCCAGCAGTTATCGGCAGGGTGGCAATCAGCCCCAGCATTTT. Translated: CASSYRQGGNQPQHF.

The chain employs TRBV29-1 and TRBJ2-7, with TRBD2 as a possible D gene (7 bases). The V gene's germline CDR1 is SQVTM and CDR2 ANQGSEA. Trimming took 2 bases from V and 5 from J, leaving 19 bases between them. The CDR3 runs to 15 residues. The CDR3 spells CSVEMGDGGPDEQYF. CDR3 in DNA: TGCAGCGTTGAAATGGGGGACGGGGGGCCGGACGAGCAGTACTTC.